A selection of T cell receptor beta chains follows, all from one sample in a study of human thymus T cells. The repertoire was sequenced with immunoSEQ multiplex PCR; TCRdb's copy has only in-frame clones and lacks some. The sample carries about 78,000 clones, about 96% recorded once. The sequenced sample consisted of thymus tissue. The receptors originated from a boy under two years old with a congenital heart defect but otherwise immunologically healthy. Both conserved end residues are part of each CDR3. The D gene is left open where the match is weak. The size field is filled for only some rows; it gives once, few, many or a size class.

d_call	j_call	clone_size	v_call	cdr3_nt	cdr3_aa
NA	TRBJ2-1	NA	TRBV18	TGTGCCAGCTCACTTACCGGGAGAAGCTCCTACAATGAGCAGTTCTTC	CASSLTGRSSYNEQFF
NA	TRBJ1-4	NA	TRBV5-6	TGTGCCAGCAGCCATCGGGTCTACAATGAAAAACTGTTTTTT	CASSHRVYNEKLFF
NA	TRBJ1-4	NA	TRBV6-6	TGTGCCAGCAGTTACCTCCCACGGGCAACTAATGAAAAACTGTTTTTT	CASSYLPRATNEKLFF
TRBD1	TRBJ1-3	NA	TRBV14	TGTGCCAGCAGCGAGACAGGGCACTCTGGAAACACCATATATTTT	CASSETGHSGNTIYF
NA	TRBJ2-7	NA	TRBV5-1	TGCGCCAGCAGACCCCCAGGTGGCTACGAGCAGTACTTC	CASRPPGGYEQYF
NA	TRBJ2-7	NA	TRBV6-5	TGTGCCAGCAGTTACTCATGGACAGCCGCCTACGAGCAGTACTTC	CASSYSWTAAYEQYF
NA	TRBJ2-3	NA	TRBV7-9	TGTGCCAGCAGCCGCAGGGGAGGTACAGATACGCAGTATTTT	CASSRRGGTDTQYF
NA	TRBJ1-1	NA	TRBV10-3	TGTGCCATCAGTGACTCGGGAAAGCGGGACACTGAAGCTTTCTTT	CAISDSGKRDTEAFF
TRBD2	TRBJ2-2	NA	TRBV5-1	TGCGCCAGCAGCTTGGCGTCTAGCGGAGATACCGGGGAGCTGTTTTTT	CASSLASSGDTGELFF
NA	TRBJ2-2	NA	TRBV10-3	TGTGCCATCAAGTGGCCTAGCGCGAACACCGGGGAGCTGTTTTTT	CAIKWPSANTGELFF
TRBD1	TRBJ2-7	NA	TRBV28	TGTGCCAGCAGTTTATGTTTGAGACAGGGGGCAGGGGAGCAGTACTTC	CASSLCLRQGAGEQYF
NA	TRBJ1-1	NA	TRBV6-5	TGTGCCAGCAGGACGACAGTAAACACTGAAGCTTTCTTT	CASRTTVNTEAFF
TRBD1	TRBJ2-7	NA	TRBV7-8	TGTGCCAGCAGCTCATGGTTTCCGGGACAGTCCTACGAGCAGTACTTC	CASSSWFPGQSYEQYF
NA	TRBJ1-1	NA	TRBV6-1	TGTGCCAGCAGTGAAGTCAAGAACACTGAAGCTTTCTTT	CASSEVKNTEAFF
TRBD2	TRBJ2-1	NA	TRBV18	TGTGCCAGCTCACGAGCGGGGGGGTTCAATGAGCAGTTCTTC	CASSRAGGFNEQFF
TRBD2	TRBJ2-3	NA	TRBV27	TGTGCCAGCAGTATATCGGGGGGGGCCAAAGATACGCAGTATTTT	CASSISGGAKDTQYF
NA	TRBJ2-7	NA	TRBV13	TGTGCCAGCAGCTTTTGGAGCGCCGCCTACGAGCAGTACTTC	CASSFWSAAYEQYF
NA	TRBJ1-4	NA	TRBV5-1	TGCGCCAGCAGCTTGGACGAGACAGCTGAAAAACTGTTTTTT	CASSLDETAEKLFF
NA	TRBJ1-3	once	TRBV28	TGTGCCAGCAGTTTAGACGGGGACTCTGGAAACACCATATATTTT	CASSLDGDSGNTIYF
NA	TRBJ1-2	NA	TRBV20-1	TGCAGTGCTAGCAGGCACGGCTACACCTTC	CSASRHGYTF
NA	TRBJ2-1	NA	TRBV6-1	TGTGCCAGCGCAGGGGGGGAGAAGGACAATGAGCAGTTCTTC	CASAGGEKDNEQFF
TRBD1	TRBJ2-7	NA	TRBV4-2	TGTGCCAGCAGCCAAGAGACCGACAGGGGAAGCTCCTACGAGCAGTACTTC	CASSQETDRGSSYEQYF
NA	TRBJ2-5	NA	TRBV28	TGTGCCAGCAGTTGCACAGGGCGCCCCGGCCCGCGAACTAGCGAGTACCAAGAGACCCAGTACTTC	CASSCTGRPGPRTSEYQETQYF
NA	TRBJ2-3	NA	TRBV27	TGTGCCAGCAGTTCCAAACCCGAGGGGAAGATCACAGATACGCAGTATTTT	CASSSKPEGKITDTQYF
TRBD1	TRBJ1-2	NA	TRBV7-8	TGTGCCAGCAGCTACATTGTGGGCCTCGGACAGGGCACCGATGGCTACACCTTC	CASSYIVGLGQGTDGYTF
NA	TRBJ2-3	NA	TRBV7-2	TGTGCCAGCAGCCGCAGACAGAGAACTAGCACAGATACGCAGTATTTT	CASSRRQRTSTDTQYF
TRBD2	TRBJ2-1	NA	TRBV5-1	TGCGCCAGTGCGGGGGGGCCTCACAATGAGCAGTTCTTC	CASAGGPHNEQFF
NA	TRBJ1-2	NA	TRBV6-1	TGTGCCAGCTCGCGGGGGGGCTACACCTTC	CASSRGGYTF
TRBD1	TRBJ2-7	once	TRBV5-6	TGTGCCAGCAGCCCCCGGGACAGGGTTCACGAGCAGTACTTC	CASSPRDRVHEQYF
NA	TRBJ1-2	NA	TRBV7-9	TGTGCCAGCAGCTTAGGCGGAGACAAAGAGGGCTACACCTTC	CASSLGGDKEGYTF
NA	TRBJ1-4	NA	TRBV6-1	TGTGCCAGCAGTGAAGTTCCTGGGAGGGGGAAATGTGAAAAACTGTTTTTT	CASSEVPGRGKCEKLFF
NA	TRBJ2-5	NA	TRBV7-2	TGTGCCAGCAGCTCTGAGGTGGGGGGGGCCGAGACCCAGTACTTC	CASSSEVGGAETQYF
NA	TRBJ2-6	NA	TRBV27	TGTGCCAGCAGTCGAGATACAGGGTCGGTTTCTGGGGCCAACGTCCTGACTTTC	CASSRDTGSVSGANVLTF
NA	TRBJ2-5	once	TRBV4-3	TGCGCCAGCAGCCAAGATCGGGCAGGTCAAGAGACCCAGTACTTC	CASSQDRAGQETQYF
NA	TRBJ1-1	NA	TRBV29-1	TGCAGCGTTGAACTTGGGCGGGATGTTGAAGCTTTCTTT	CSVELGRDVEAFF
TRBD2	TRBJ2-1	NA	TRBV6-1	TGTGCCAGCAGTGGACCAAGCGGGAGACACGACAATGAGCAGTTCTTC	CASSGPSGRHDNEQFF
NA	TRBJ2-7	once	TRBV10-1	TGCGCCAGCAGTGACAGGACCTACGAGCAGTACTTC	CASSDRTYEQYF
NA	TRBJ1-1	NA	TRBV5-1	TGCGCCAGCAGCTTGGGCGGGCTGGGCACTGAAGCTTTCTTT	CASSLGGLGTEAFF
NA	TRBJ2-1	NA	TRBV7-2	TGTGCCAGCAGCTTAGCAGGGGTTATGGGGGACCAGCAGTTCTTC	CASSLAGVMGDQQFF
TRBD1	TRBJ1-1	NA	TRBV19	TGTGCCAGCCGGAGCGACAGGGTCGAGCCTGAAGCTTTCTTT	CASRSDRVEPEAFF
NA	TRBJ2-5	NA	TRBV7-9	TGTGCCAGCAGCTTAGCGAGATACCCAGGGACCCAGTACTTC	CASSLARYPGTQYF
TRBD2	TRBJ2-3	NA	TRBV7-9	TGTGCCAGCAGCTCTCCGGGATTAGCGGGGCCCCGGGGTACAGATACGCAGTATTTT	CASSSPGLAGPRGTDTQYF
NA	TRBJ2-5	NA	TRBV9	TGTGCCAGCAGCGTAGGGCGCGAGGGGCGCTGGCCAAAAGAGACCCAGTACTTC	CASSVGREGRWPKETQYF
NA	TRBJ2-1	NA	TRBV4-3	TGCGCCAGCAGCCAAGATGTCCTCCTTGGACGGGGGGCCAGTGAGCAGTTCTTC	CASSQDVLLGRGASEQFF
NA	TRBJ2-7	NA	TRBV5-1	TGCGCCAGCAGGGGGACCACCAGGAAACCCTACGAGCAGTACTTC	CASRGTTRKPYEQYF
NA	TRBJ2-3	NA	TRBV5-4	TGTGCCAGCAGCCGAGTCCCAGACGGAGGACCCCCAGATACGCAGTATTTT	CASSRVPDGGPPDTQYF
NA	TRBJ2-3	NA	TRBV5-6	TGTGCCAGCAGCTCGACAGGCCTTACACACACCTACACAGATACGCAGTATTTT	CASSSTGLTHTYTDTQYF
NA	TRBJ1-1	once	TRBV5-5	TGTGCCAGCACCGCCCGGGGGCCTCTAACTGAAGCTTTCTTT	CASTARGPLTEAFF
NA	TRBJ2-5	NA	TRBV5-6	TGTGCCAGCACCTGCTGGGGACTGGAAGAGACCCAGTACTTC	CASTCWGLEETQYF
NA	TRBJ2-3	NA	TRBV9	TGTGCCAGCAGCGCCCTATGGCGGGGCACAGATACGCAGTATTTT	CASSALWRGTDTQYF
NA	TRBJ1-2	NA	TRBV11-2	TGTGCCAGCAGCTTGATACCTGGGGTACCTAACTATGGCTACACCTTC	CASSLIPGVPNYGYTF
TRBD1	TRBJ1-1	once	TRBV27	TGTGCCAGCAGTTCGACAGGGCCCACTGAAGCTTTCTTT	CASSSTGPTEAFF
NA	TRBJ1-2	NA	TRBV5-5	TGTGCCAGCAGCTTGGTTCCCACGGGTAGATATGGCTACACCTTC	CASSLVPTGRYGYTF
NA	TRBJ1-2	NA	TRBV28	TGTGCCAGCAGTACCTACCGCCGACGGGGGGCTGTCTATGGCTACACCTTC	CASSTYRRRGAVYGYTF